This T cell receptor (beta chain) emerged from a study of cytomegalovirus exposure and HLA in healthy donors. The germline V gene encodes CDR1 SGHTA and CDR2 FQGTGA. The CDR3 extends over 13 amino acids. The J segment lost 8 bases and the V segment lost 4 bases, leaving 6 bases of the junction unmatched. PCR used 60 Vbeta primers and 13 Jbeta primers. Sequencing was performed with immunoSEQ multiplex PCR; in TCRdb, only in-frame clones are kept and a portion is missing. The profile shows about 170,000 clones, over 75% of them singletons. In the case of this clone: Distinct nucleotide sequences in the sample also encode this CDR3.

Sequenced material: PBMCs. The chain combines TRBV7-3 with TRBJ1-2; 8 nucleotides line up with TRBD1. This receptor was taken from a woman between 45 and 60 years old in good health and CMV-seropositive. CDR3 in DNA: TGTGCCAGCAGCTCGGGGACAGGAGGAGGCTACACCTTC. This translates into CASSSGTGGGYTF.